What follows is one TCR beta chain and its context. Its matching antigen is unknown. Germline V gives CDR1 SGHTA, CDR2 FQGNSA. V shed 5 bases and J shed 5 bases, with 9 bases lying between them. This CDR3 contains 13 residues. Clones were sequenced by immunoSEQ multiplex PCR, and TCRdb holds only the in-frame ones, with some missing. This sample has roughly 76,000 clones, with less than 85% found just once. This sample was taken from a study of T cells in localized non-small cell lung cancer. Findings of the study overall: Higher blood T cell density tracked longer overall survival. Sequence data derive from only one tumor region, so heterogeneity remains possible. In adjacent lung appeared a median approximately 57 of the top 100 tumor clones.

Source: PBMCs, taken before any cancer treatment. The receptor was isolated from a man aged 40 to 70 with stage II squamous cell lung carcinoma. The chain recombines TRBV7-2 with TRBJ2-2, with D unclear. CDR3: CASSPLGTGELFF. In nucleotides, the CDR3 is TGTGCCAGCAGCCCCCTAGGGACCGGGGAGCTGTTTTTT.